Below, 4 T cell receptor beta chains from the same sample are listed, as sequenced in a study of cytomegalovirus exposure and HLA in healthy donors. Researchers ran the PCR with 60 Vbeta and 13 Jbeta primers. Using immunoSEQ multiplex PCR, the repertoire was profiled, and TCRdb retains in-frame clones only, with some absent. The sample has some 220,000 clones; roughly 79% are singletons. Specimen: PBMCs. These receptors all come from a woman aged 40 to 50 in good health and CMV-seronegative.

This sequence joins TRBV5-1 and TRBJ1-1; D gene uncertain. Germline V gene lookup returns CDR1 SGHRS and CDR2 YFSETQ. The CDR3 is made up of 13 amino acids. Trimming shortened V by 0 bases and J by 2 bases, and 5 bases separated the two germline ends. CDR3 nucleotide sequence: TGCGCCAGCAGCTTGGTGACTAACACTGAAGCTTTCTTT. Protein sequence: CASSLVTNTEAFF.

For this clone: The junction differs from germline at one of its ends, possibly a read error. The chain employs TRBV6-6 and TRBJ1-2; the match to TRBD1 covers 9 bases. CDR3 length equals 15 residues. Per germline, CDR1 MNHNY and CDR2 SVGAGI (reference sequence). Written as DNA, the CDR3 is TGTGCCAGCAGCACCGGGACAGGGATGAGCTATGGCTACCCCTTC. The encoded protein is CASSTGTGMSYGYPF.

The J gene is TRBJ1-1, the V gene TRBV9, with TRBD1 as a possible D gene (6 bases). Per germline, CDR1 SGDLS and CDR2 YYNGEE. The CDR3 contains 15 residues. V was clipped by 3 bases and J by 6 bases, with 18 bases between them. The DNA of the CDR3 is TGTGCCAGCAGCGCCACTTTTGGGGGGGGCTCTGAAGCTTTCTTT. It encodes CASSATFGGGSEAFF.

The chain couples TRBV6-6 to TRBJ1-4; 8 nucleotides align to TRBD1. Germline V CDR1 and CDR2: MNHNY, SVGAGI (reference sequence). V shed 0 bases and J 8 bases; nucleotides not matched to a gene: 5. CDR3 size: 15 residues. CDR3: CASSYSKQGGEKLFF. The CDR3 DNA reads TGTGCCAGCAGTTACTCGAAACAGGGGGGGGAAAAACTGTTTTTT.